These 11 T cell receptor beta chains originate from one sample sequenced in a study of cytomegalovirus exposure and HLA in healthy donors. 60 Vbeta and 13 Jbeta primers were used in PCR. The data were produced by immunoSEQ multiplex PCR, yet TCRdb's version contains in-frame clones alone and is incomplete. There are about 180,000 clones in the sample; less than 90% occur only once, and 1.4% lies in the top ten. Sequences were obtained from PBMCs. Receptor source: a girl aged 10 to 17 in good health and CMV-seropositive.

The rearrangement links TRBV29-1 to TRBJ2-3, with D perhaps TRBD2 (8 bases). Per germline, CDR1 SQVTM and CDR2 ANQGSEA. The ends were cut back, 7 bases at V and 1 base at J, with 15 bases in the middle. This CDR3 comprises 14 residues. CDR3 bases: TGCAGCGCCTATAGCGGGACAGGCACAGATACGCAGTATTTT. Translation: CSAYSGTGTDTQYF.

The V gene is TRBV7-6, the J gene TRBJ2-7, with D maybe TRBD2 (5 bases). The CDR3 runs 15 residues. Trimming took off 5 bases at V and 1 base at J, with 15 bases between the two ends. CDR1 and CDR2 from the germline V gene are SGHVS and FNYEAQ. The CDR3 is CASSGAGSNSYEQYF. CDR3 in DNA: TGTGCCAGCAGCGGAGCTGGGAGCAATTCCTACGAGCAGTACTTC.

V is TRBV7-9 and J is TRBJ2-5; the D is unclear. Germline-derived CDR1 and CDR2 are SEHNR and FQNEAQ (reference sequence). CDR3 size: 11 residues. Trimming pared 5 bases from V and 7 bases from J, leaving 8 bases between. CDR3 sequence reads: CASSPHSTQYF. The CDR3, as DNA: TGTGCCAGCAGCCCCCATTCGACCCAGTACTTC. Full variable domain (outside the CDR3, taken from reference TRBV7-9 and TRBJ2-5): DTGVSQNPRHKITKRGQNVTFRCDPISEHNRLYWYRQTLGQGPEFLTYFQNEAQLEKSRLLSDRFSAERPKGSFSTLEIQRTEQGDSAMYLCASSPHSTQYFGPGTRLLVL.

J is TRBJ2-6 and V is TRBV27; D possibly corresponds to TRBD1 (6 bases). The CDR3 consists of 15 residues. Germline-derived CDR1 and CDR2 are MNHEY and SMNVEV (reference sequence). V was shortened by 2 bases and J by 1 base, with 6 bases between the two germline ends. As DNA, the CDR3 is TGTGCCAGCAGTTTACAGGGGTCTGGGGCCAACGTCCTGACTTTC. Protein: CASSLQGSGANVLTF.

The chain employs TRBV27 and TRBJ2-7; the match to TRBD2 covers 7 bases. J gave up 9 bases and V 6 bases, and 8 bases lay outside the gene matches. Germline values: CDR1 MNHEY, CDR2 SMNVEV (reference sequence). The CDR3 extends over 12 amino acids. CDR3 loop: CASSSPGLVQYF. CDR3 sequence (DNA): TGTGCCAGCAGCTCCCCCGGACTAGTGCAGTACTTC.

CDR3 DNA: TGTGCCAGCAGTTACATAGACAGGCCTTTTAACTATGGCTACACCTTC. Translating gives CASSYIDRPFNYGYTF. The rearrangement joins TRBV28 to TRBJ1-2, with a tentative D call TRBD1 (6 bases). Trimming left V 4 bases short and J 1 base short, with 16 bases between. The CDR3 runs to 16 residues. CDR1 and CDR2 from the germline V gene are MDHEN and SYDVKM.

This chain joins TRBV6-1 and TRBJ1-1; D unresolved. Between the trimmed V and J ends, which lost 7 bases and 1 base, there was a span of 10 bases. Looked up from germline, CDR1 is MNHNS and CDR2 is SASEGT. The CDR3 is 13 residues long. The CDR3 here is CASNNQKNTEAFF. The CDR3 DNA follows: TGTGCCAGCAATAATCAGAAGAACACTGAAGCTTTCTTT.

The chain uses TRBV6-1 and TRBJ2-5, with 14 bases that match TRBD2. V was pared by 4 bases and J by 2 bases, with 0 bases of the junction left unmatched. Germline V gene lookup returns CDR1 MNHNS and CDR2 SASEGT. The CDR3 sequence is 15 residues long. As DNA, the CDR3 is TGTGCCAGCAGTGGACTAGCGGGAGGGCAAGAGACCCAGTACTTC. Protein: CASSGLAGGQETQYF.

There are a few counts of this clone. The chain has TRBV5-4 and TRBJ2-1; 8 positions match TRBD1. Germline V lookup: CDR1 SGHNT, CDR2 YYREEE (reference sequence). The V segment lost 3 bases and the J segment 5 bases; nucleotides outside the gene matches: 7. This CDR3 region has 15 residues. The CDR3 here is CASSSARGLHNEQFF. The CDR3 bases are TGTGCCAGCAGCTCGGCCAGGGGGCTCCACAATGAGCAGTTCTTC. Full variable domain (outside the CDR3, taken from reference TRBV5-4 and TRBJ2-1): ETGVTQSPTHLIKTRGQQVTLRCSSQSGHNTVSWYQQALGQGPQFIFQYYREEENGRGNFPPRFSGLQFPNYSSELNVNALELDDSALYLCASSSARGLHNEQFFGPGTRLTVL.

This clone was seen more than once but under ten times. The rearrangement links TRBV19 to TRBJ2-2; 7 bases align to TRBD1. There are 15 residues in the CDR3. V shed 5 bases and J 5 bases; nucleotides not matched to a gene: 8. CDR1 and CDR2 from the germline V gene are LNHDA and SQIVND (reference sequence). CDR3 protein: CASSARDRETGELFF. The CDR3 nucleotides read TGTGCCAGTAGTGCCCGGGACAGAGAAACCGGGGAGCTGTTTTTT. Full variable domain (missing parts from reference TRBV19 and TRBJ2-2): DGGITQSPKYLFRKEGQNVTLSCEQNLNHDAMYWYRQDPGQGLRLIYYSQIVNDFQKGDIAEGYSVSREKKESFPLTVTSAQKNPTAFYLCASSARDRETGELFFGEGSRLTVL.

This chain uses TRBV4-1 with TRBJ2-7; 10 positions agree with TRBD2. There are 18 residues in the CDR3. J lost 0 bases, V lost 3 bases, and 11 bases had no gene match. Germline CDR1 and CDR2: MGHRA and YSYEKL. This CDR3 is CASSQAGGLAGVSYEQYF. The CDR3, as DNA: TGCGCCAGCAGCCAGGCCGGCGGGCTAGCGGGAGTCTCCTACGAGCAGTACTTC.